The 5 T cell receptor beta chains reported below all come from one sample, sequenced in a study of technical replicates of blood from several donors. Data came from immunoSEQ multiplex PCR; TCRdb stores just in-frame clones and leaves some out. The sample has some 77,000 clones, nearly 95% seen once. The sample comprised T cells isolated from PBMCs. The source is a human donor in good health.

This chain connects TRBV2 to TRBJ1-2, with D possibly matching TRBD1 (6 bases). V was cut by 7 bases and J by 8 bases, with 17 bases left in between. The CDR3 extends over 13 amino acids. Germline CDR1 reads SNHLY; CDR2 reads FYNNEI. CDR3 sequence (DNA): TGTGCCAGCAATAGGGAGGGTGGGGGCGGCTACACCTTC. Translation gives CASNREGGGGYTF. The complete variable domain, with remaining parts taken from reference TRBV2 and TRBJ1-2, reads EPEVTQTPSHQVTQMGQEVILRCVPISNHLYFYWYRQILGQKVEFLVSFYNNEISEKSEIFDDQFSVERPDGSNFTLKIRSTKLEDSAMYFCASNREGGGGYTFGSGTRLTVV.

The gene calls are TRBV27 and TRBJ2-1, with 9 bases identical to TRBD2. V shed 5 bases and J 14 bases; nucleotides not matched to a gene: 4. The CDR3 totals 11 residues. CDR1 and CDR2 (germline): MNHEY, SMNVEV (reference sequence). The CDR3 DNA reads as TGTGCCAGCAGTCTAGCGGGAAGAGAGTTCTTC. It codes for CASSLAGREFF.

The rearrangement links TRBV28 to TRBJ2-7; D ambiguous. This CDR3 region has 10 residues. The germline CDR1 and CDR2 sequences are MDHEN and SYDVKM. CDR3 amino acids: CASATYEQYF. CDR3 bases: TGTGCGTCGGCGACTTACGAGCAGTACTTC.

The CDR3 loop reads CASSKGRNEQFF. CDR3 nucleotides: TGTGCCAGCAGTAAAGGGAGGAATGAGCAGTTCTTC. The gene calls are TRBV27 and TRBJ2-1; the D gene is possibly TRBD2 (6 bases). Germline assignment: CDR1 MNHEY and CDR2 SMNVEV (reference sequence). Trimming left V 5 bases short and J 7 bases short, with 9 bases between. This CDR3 is 12 amino acids long.

J is TRBJ1-1 and V is TRBV7-9; D not resolved. CDR3 length: 12 amino acids. The germline V gene encodes CDR1 SEHNR and CDR2 FQNEAQ (reference sequence). The V end lost 1 base, the J end lost 5 bases, and 5 bases lay between the germline ends. CDR3 in amino acids: CASSLDRTEAFF. CDR3 bases: TGTGCCAGCAGCTTAGATCGGACTGAAGCTTTCTTT.